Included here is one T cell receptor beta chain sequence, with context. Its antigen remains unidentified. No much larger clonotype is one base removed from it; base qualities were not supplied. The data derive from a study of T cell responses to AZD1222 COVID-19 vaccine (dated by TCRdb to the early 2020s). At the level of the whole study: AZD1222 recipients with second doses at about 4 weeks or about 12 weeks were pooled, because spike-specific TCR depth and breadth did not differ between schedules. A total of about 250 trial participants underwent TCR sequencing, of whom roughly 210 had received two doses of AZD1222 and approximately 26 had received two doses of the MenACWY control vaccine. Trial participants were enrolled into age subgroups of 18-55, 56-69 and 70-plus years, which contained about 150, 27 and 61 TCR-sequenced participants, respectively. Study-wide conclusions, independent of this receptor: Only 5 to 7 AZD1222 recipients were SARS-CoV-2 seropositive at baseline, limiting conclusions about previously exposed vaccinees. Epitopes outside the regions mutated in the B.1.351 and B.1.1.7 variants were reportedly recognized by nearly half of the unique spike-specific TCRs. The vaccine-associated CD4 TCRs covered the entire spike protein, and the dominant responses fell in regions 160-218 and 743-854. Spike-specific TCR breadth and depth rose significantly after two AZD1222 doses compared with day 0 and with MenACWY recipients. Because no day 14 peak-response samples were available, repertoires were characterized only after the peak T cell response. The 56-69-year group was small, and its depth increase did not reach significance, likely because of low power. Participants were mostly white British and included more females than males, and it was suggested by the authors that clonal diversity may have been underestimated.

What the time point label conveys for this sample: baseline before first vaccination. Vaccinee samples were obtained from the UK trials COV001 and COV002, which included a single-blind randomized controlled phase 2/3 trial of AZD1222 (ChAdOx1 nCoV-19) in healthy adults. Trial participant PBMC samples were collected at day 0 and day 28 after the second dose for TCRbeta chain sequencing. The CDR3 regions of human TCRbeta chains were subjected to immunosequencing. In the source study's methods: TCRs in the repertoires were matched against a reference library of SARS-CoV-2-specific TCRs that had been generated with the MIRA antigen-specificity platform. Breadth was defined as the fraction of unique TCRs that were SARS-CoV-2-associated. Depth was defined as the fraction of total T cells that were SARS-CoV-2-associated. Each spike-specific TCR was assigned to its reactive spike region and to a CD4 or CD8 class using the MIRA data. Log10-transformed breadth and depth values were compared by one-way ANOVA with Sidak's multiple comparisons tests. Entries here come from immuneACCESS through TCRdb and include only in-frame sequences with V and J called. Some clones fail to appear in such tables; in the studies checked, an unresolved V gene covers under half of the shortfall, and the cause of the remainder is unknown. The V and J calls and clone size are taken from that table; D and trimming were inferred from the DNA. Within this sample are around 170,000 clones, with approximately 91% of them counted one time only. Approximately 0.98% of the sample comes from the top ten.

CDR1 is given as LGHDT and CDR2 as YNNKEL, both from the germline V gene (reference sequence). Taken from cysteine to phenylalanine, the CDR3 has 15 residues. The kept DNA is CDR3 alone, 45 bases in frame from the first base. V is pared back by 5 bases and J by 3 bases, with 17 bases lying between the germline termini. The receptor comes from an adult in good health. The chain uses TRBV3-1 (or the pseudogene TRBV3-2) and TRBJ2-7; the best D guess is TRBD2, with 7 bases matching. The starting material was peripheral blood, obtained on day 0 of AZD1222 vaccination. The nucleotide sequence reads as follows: TGTGCCAGCAGCTTCGAAGCGGGACATAACTACGAGCAGTACTTC. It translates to CASSFEAGHNYEQYF.